The 9 T cell receptor beta chains in this list originate from one sample, sequenced in a study of beta chain features in type 1 diabetes. General study findings and limits: Among patients with Type 1 diabetes, TCRB CDR3s were moderately but significantly shorter in every one of the four CD4+ subsets.

These receptors have no known antigen. Sequencing targeted expressed TCRB transcripts, as all isolated RNA had been reverse transcribed. Produced via immunoSEQ multiplex PCR; TCRdb's table is partial and in-frame only. The profile shows some 640,000 clones, roughly 13% of them singletons. Sequencing was done on a sample of naive CD4+ T cells from blood. These receptors originate from a man younger than 35 with type 1 diabetes.

V and J are TRBV5-6 and TRBJ2-5, with D maybe TRBD2 (6 bases). Germline CDR1 reads SGHDT; CDR2 reads YYEEEE. V was cut by 0 bases and J by 5 bases, with 8 bases left in between. This CDR3 contains 13 residues. This chain's CDR3 is CASSLVAAETQYF. The CDR3 DNA is TGTGCCAGCAGCTTGGTAGCGGCGGAGACCCAGTACTTC.

This clone has a handful of counts. The rearrangement links TRBV25-1 to TRBJ2-4, with no clear D. CDR3 size: 17 residues. V was shortened by 2 bases and J by 0 bases, with 14 bases between the two germline ends. Germline CDR1 reads MGHDK; CDR2 reads SYGVNS. CDR3 bases: TGTGCCAGCAGTGAACGGGTGGTCAGCTTAGCCAAAAACATTCAGTACTTC. Translation: CASSERVVSLAKNIQYF.

The V gene is TRBV14, the J gene TRBJ2-1; 7 positions agree with TRBD2. The length of the CDR3 is 12 residues. V lost 4 bases to trimming and J lost 10 bases; unmatched junction nucleotides: 4. Germline CDR1 is SGHDN and CDR2 is FVKESK. CDR3 region: CASSRTSVEQFF. CDR3 bases: TGTGCCAGCAGCCGAACTAGCGTCGAGCAGTTCTTC.

This clone was counted between two and nine times. This chain uses TRBV7-3 with TRBJ2-7, with D perhaps matching TRBD1 (6 bases). CDR1 and CDR2 from the germline V gene are SGHTA and FQGTGA. The CDR3 is made up of 14 amino acids. V was cut by 5 bases and J by 0 bases, with 11 bases left in between. CDR3: CASSPTGDSYEQYF. The CDR3, as DNA: TGTGCCAGCAGCCCGACAGGCGACTCCTACGAGCAGTACTTC.

V and J are TRBV5-1 and TRBJ2-1; TRBD1 is a possible D gene (6 bases). This CDR3 spans 15 amino acids. Deletions cut 6 bases from V and 3 bases from J, with 16 bases between. Germline V CDR1 and CDR2: SGHRS, YFSETQ. The CDR3 reads CASTLGHPDYNEQFF. CDR3 DNA: TGCGCCAGCACCCTGGGACATCCGGACTACAATGAGCAGTTCTTC.

This chain links TRBV29-1 with TRBJ1-5; D might be TRBD1 (6 bases). Germline CDR1 reads SQVTM; CDR2 reads ANQGSEA. V was cut by 4 bases and J by 5 bases, with 15 bases left in between. CDR3 length: 14 amino acids. The CDR3 DNA reads TGCAGCGTTGGAGAGACAGGTTGGGATCAGCCCCAGCATTTT. This sequence encodes CSVGETGWDQPQHF.

The chain has TRBV7-2 and TRBJ1-1; the D gene is possibly TRBD1 (6 bases). Trimming shortened V by 6 bases and J by 1 base, and 9 bases separated the two germline ends. Germline V gives CDR1 SGHTA, CDR2 FQGNSA. The CDR3 spans 13 residues. The CDR3 loop is CASRPQGNTEAFF. CDR3 bases: TGTGCCAGCAGACCACAGGGGAACACTGAAGCTTTCTTT.

This clone was observed a few times. One end of the junction is discordant with germline, which a read error may explain. The V and J genes are TRBV10-3 and TRBJ2-6; tentative D call: TRBD2 (6 bases). The CDR3 contains 14 residues. Germline CDR1 reads ENHRY; CDR2 reads SYGVKD. CDR3 region: CAIRRDGGANGLTF. The DNA of the CDR3 is TGTGCCATCAGGAGGGACGGAGGGGCCAACGGCCTGACTTTC.

This clone was seen a few times. The chain employs TRBV28 and TRBJ1-1; D is unresolved. V dropped 2 bases and J dropped 9 bases, with 13 bases sitting between them. CDR3 length equals 13 residues. The germline gives CDR1 MDHEN, CDR2 SYDVKM. DNA for the CDR3: TGTGCCAGCAGTTTAGGGTCAAGACCTAAAGCTTTCTTT. Translating gives CASSLGSRPKAFF.